This T cell receptor beta chain was sequenced in a study of Ad26.COV2.S vaccination and SARS-CoV-2 variants. Turning to the study itself: Donor was one of the participants in the Ad26.COV2.S arm of the COV1001 trial. The study's findings and limits: Reported post-vaccination CD8+ and CD4+ T cell responses to spike showed substantial breadth. Vaccinees and placebo recipients showed similar non-spike TCR breadth. Total T cell responses, in the TCR breadth and depth analyses, may have been underestimated.

Regarding treatment: around 19 received Ad26.COV2.S at low or high dose, single or two shots; about five received placebo; per-sample allocation not given. Sampling was done on day 63 after the first vaccine or placebo injection. Clones were sequenced by immunoSEQ multiplex PCR, and TCRdb holds only the in-frame ones, with some missing. This table has about 320,000 clones, 85% to 90% appearing once. CDR1 is SGHVS, CDR2 FQNEAQ, per germline. The CDR3 spans 15 residues. Between the trimmed V and J ends, which lost 5 bases and 3 bases, there was a span of 16 bases. As to this clone: The antigen is not known.

The chain is built from TRBV7-8 and TRBJ1-1; tentative D call: TRBD1 (6 bases). Sequenced material: peripheral blood, taken in a trial of Ad26.COV2.S vaccine versus placebo. The sequence was obtained from a person between 18 and 65 years old who received the Ad26.COV2.S COVID-19 vaccine or a placebo. This CDR3 is CASSTRQALDTEAFF. The CDR3 DNA is TGTGCCAGCAGCACCAGACAGGCGCTGGACACTGAAGCTTTCTTT.